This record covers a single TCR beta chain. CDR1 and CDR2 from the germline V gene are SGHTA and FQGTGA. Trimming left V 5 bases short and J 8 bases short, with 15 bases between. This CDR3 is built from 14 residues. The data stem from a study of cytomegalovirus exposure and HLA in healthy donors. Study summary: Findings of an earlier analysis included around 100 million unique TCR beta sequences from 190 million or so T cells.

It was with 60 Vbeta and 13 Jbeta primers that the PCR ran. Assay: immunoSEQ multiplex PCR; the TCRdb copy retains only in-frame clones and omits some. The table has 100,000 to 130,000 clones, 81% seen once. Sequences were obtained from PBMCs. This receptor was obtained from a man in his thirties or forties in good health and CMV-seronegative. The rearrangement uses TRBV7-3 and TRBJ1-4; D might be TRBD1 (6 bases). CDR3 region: CASSQGPGREKLFF. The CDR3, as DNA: TGTGCCAGCAGCCAGGGGCCCGGGCGGGAAAAACTGTTTTTT.